Listed below are T cell receptor beta chains from one sample, sequenced in a study of neurological immune-mediated disorders. A single record per CDR3 protein comes from TCRdb applying MiXCR to the 5' RACE reads. This repertoire shows about 55,000 distinct CDR3 sequences, approximately 3.6% found once; its top ten account for approximately 2%. Sequencing was performed on CD4+ T cells from blood. These receptors all stem from a woman between 35 and 50 years old with multiple sclerosis. CDR3s include the opening cysteine and the closing phenylalanine or tryptophan. A D gene is named only where the DNA matches it firmly. Clone size is not always given. Where it is, it says once, few, many or a class for expanded clones.

j_call clone_size v_call d_call cdr3_nt cdr3_aa
TRBJ2-3 many TRBV5-1 . TGCGCCAGCAGCCTCAATATGGATACGCAGTATTTT CASSLNMDTQYF
TRBJ2-3 . TRBV3-1 . TGTGCCAGCAGCCGGATGAAGAGCACAGATACGCAGTATTTT CASSRMKSTDTQYF
TRBJ2-7 many TRBV7-9 . TGTGCCAGCAGCTTAGCGGGGGACGAGCAGTACTTC CASSLAGDEQYF
TRBJ1-1 many TRBV6-2/TRBV6-3 . TGTGCCAGCTCCCGACAGCCCAACACTGAAGCTTTCTTT CASSRQPNTEAFF
TRBJ1-1 many TRBV7-9 . TGTGCCAGCAGCTTAGGGTACGGGGGCACTGAAGCTTTCTTT CASSLGYGGTEAFF
TRBJ2-2 many TRBV7-2 . TGTGCCAGCAGCTTAGTGTGGGGCGGAGGGGAGCTGTTTTTT CASSLVWGGGELFF
TRBJ2-2 many TRBV25-1 . TGTGCCGTTGGGTCAGGGGAAACCGGGGAGCTGTTTTTT CAVGSGETGELFF
TRBJ2-1 many TRBV11-2 . TGTGCCAGCAGCATACAGGCCTACAATGAGCAGTTCTTC CASSIQAYNEQFF
TRBJ2-5 many TRBV5-1 . TGCGCCAGCAGCGTTAGCGGAGTGAACCAAGAGACCCAGTACTTC CASSVSGVNQETQYF
TRBJ2-7 many TRBV5-1 . TGCGCCACCCGCCGGCAAGACGGCCCCTACGAGCAGTACTTC CATRRQDGPYEQYF
TRBJ2-1 many TRBV10-3 . TGTGCCATCAGCGACTCGGGGGACCCCTACAATGAGCAGTTCTTC CAISDSGDPYNEQFF
TRBJ2-7 many TRBV6-6 TRBD2 TGTGCCACCAAAAGGTCCGGGACTAGCGGGGGGCAATACGAGCAGTACTTC CATKRSGTSGGQYEQYF
TRBJ2-3 many TRBV5-1 TRBD2 TGCGCCAGCAGCCCCGGGACTAGCGGGGGCACAGATACGCAGTATTTT CASSPGTSGGTDTQYF
TRBJ2-5 many TRBV25-1 TRBD1 TGTGCCAGCAGTGAAGAGTCAGGGACAGGGGTCGAGACCCAGTACTTC CASSEESGTGVETQYF
TRBJ2-7 many TRBV3-1 . TGTGCCAGCACCAAAGGTATGGGCGCCTACGAGCAGTACTTC CASTKGMGAYEQYF
TRBJ2-1 many TRBV14 . TGTGCCAGCAGCCAAGCTATCATGGGCGGATTCTCCTACAATGAGCAGTTCTTC CASSQAIMGGFSYNEQFF
TRBJ2-6 many TRBV5-1 TRBD2 TGCGCCAGCAGCTTGAAGCCTAGCGGGGGCGCTGGGGCCAACGTCCTGACTTTC CASSLKPSGGAGANVLTF
TRBJ2-3 many TRBV7-9 . TGTGCCAGCAGCCTATCGGGGACAGATACGCAGTATTTT CASSLSGTDTQYF
TRBJ2-3 many TRBV29-1 . TGCAGCGTTGAAGGGACAGCCAGCACAGATACGCAGTATTTT CSVEGTASTDTQYF
TRBJ1-2 . TRBV30 . TGTGCCTGCATCCGGGCAGCTAACTATGGCTACACCTTC CACIRAANYGYTF
TRBJ1-1 many TRBV7-9 . TGTGCCAGCAGCTTAGGAGGGTTGAACACTGAAGCTTTCTTT CASSLGGLNTEAFF
TRBJ2-3 few TRBV5-1 TRBD2 TGCGCCAGCAAACCTAGCGGATTACCCACAGATACGCAGTATTTT CASKPSGLPTDTQYF
TRBJ2-7 many TRBV5-1 . TGCGCCAGCAGCTTGGTTACAGGGAGGGACGAGCAGTACTTC CASSLVTGRDEQYF
TRBJ2-1 many TRBV5-1 . TGCGCCAGCAGCTTGGTTGCGACCTCGGTCAATGAGCAGTTCTTC CASSLVATSVNEQFF
TRBJ1-5 many TRBV7-8 . TGTGCCAGCAGGGGACGGGGGCGGAATCAGCCCCAGCATTTT CASRGRGRNQPQHF
TRBJ2-5 many TRBV7-9 . TGTGCCAGCAGCTTAGGGACCGTCCAAGAGACCCAGTACTTC CASSLGTVQETQYF
TRBJ2-7 many TRBV5-1 TRBD1 TGCGCCAGCAGCCATGACAGGGTGGCCGACGAGCAGTACTTC CASSHDRVADEQYF
TRBJ2-1 many TRBV20-1 . TGCAGTGCTAGAGATATGGAGGGGATCAATGAGCAGTTCTTC CSARDMEGINEQFF
TRBJ1-5 many TRBV11-2 . TGTGCCAGCAGCTTAGATGGAAGGGACAATCAGCCCCAGCATTTT CASSLDGRDNQPQHF
TRBJ2-1 many TRBV7-9 . TGTGCCAGCAGCTCTGCGGGTGAGCAGTTCTTC CASSSAGEQFF
TRBJ2-3 few TRBV10-3 TRBD2 TGTGCCATCAGGCCTAGCGGGGGGGCAGATACGCAGTATTTT CAIRPSGGADTQYF
TRBJ2-3 many TRBV29-1 . TGCAGCGTTGAGGACTATGGGATGGAGAACACAGATACGCAGTATTTT CSVEDYGMENTDTQYF
TRBJ1-5 many TRBV18 . TGTGCCAGCTCACCAAGGACGGGGGGCCGAAATCAGCCCCAGCATTTT CASSPRTGGRNQPQHF
TRBJ2-2 many TRBV5-5 . TGTGCCAGCAGCCTCCGGGACTGGAACATACGTATTGGGGAGCTGTTTTTT CASSLRDWNIRIGELFF
TRBJ2-7 many TRBV20-1 TRBD2 TGCAGTGCTGGCCTAGCGGGGGGCCCTCTCTACGAGCAGTACTTC CSAGLAGGPLYEQYF
TRBJ2-5 many TRBV2 TRBD2 TGTGCCAGCAGTGAAAGGACTAGCGTTCGGGAGACCCAGTACTTC CASSERTSVRETQYF
TRBJ2-1 many TRBV5-5 . TGTGCCAGCAGCTTGGCAGGGGGACTTTACAATGAGCAGTTCTTC CASSLAGGLYNEQFF